One and the same sample provided the 10 T cell receptor beta chains below, sequenced in a study of CD8 T cells in ankylosing spondylitis. General study results and limits: Among TCR beta sequences, a motif of roughly 8 highly homologous variants appeared characteristic of ankylosing spondylitis blood.

TCRdb redid the calling of the 5' RACE reads with MiXCR, one entry per CDR3 protein. In the table there are some 400,000 distinct CDR3 sequences, about a fifth of which are singletons. These receptors are not linked to any known antigen. The specimen was blood, either unsorted or a sorted T cell fraction (not recorded which). The receptors were sampled from a male donor with ankylosing spondylitis.

This clonotype has a handful of counts. This rearrangement joins TRBV18 to TRBJ2-7; the D gene is possibly TRBD2 (6 bases). CDR3 length equals 14 residues. The ends were cut back, 6 bases at V and 4 bases at J, with 16 bases in the middle. Germline CDR1 is KGHSH and CDR2 is LQKENI. The CDR3 DNA is TGTGCCAGCTCTCACCGGGACTTTCCATACGAGCAGTACTTC. Protein product: CASSHRDFPYEQYF.

The sample holds a few counts of this clonotype. V and J are TRBV7-8 and TRBJ2-1, with 10 nucleotides matching TRBD2. V was clipped by 4 bases and J by 3 bases; unmatched bases: 9. The CDR3 contains 17 residues. CDR1 is SGHVS, CDR2 FQNEAQ, per germline. CDR3 loop: CASSYLSGRSGYNEQFF. CDR3 DNA: TGTGCCAGCAGCTACCTTAGCGGGAGGTCCGGCTACAATGAGCAGTTCTTC.

This clonotype has more than one count but fewer than ten. This sequence joins TRBV20-1 and TRBJ2-7; TRBD1 agrees at 9 bases. The CDR3 spans 13 residues. The V segment lost 6 bases and the J segment 4 bases; nucleotides outside the gene matches: 7. CDR1 is DFQATT and CDR2 is SNEGSKA in the germline V gene (reference sequence). CDR3 sequence (DNA): TGCAGTGCGCGAAAGACAGGGGGTTACGAGCAGTACTTC. It codes for CSARKTGGYEQYF.

Many counts were recorded for this clonotype. The gene calls are TRBV5-1 and TRBJ1-4; 7 bases map to TRBD1. The germline V gene encodes CDR1 SGHRS and CDR2 YFSETQ. The CDR3 totals 15 residues. Trimming removed 2 bases from V and 8 bases from J; junction bases left unmatched: 9. Here the CDR3 DNA reads TGCGCCAGCAGCTTTACAGGGGACGACGGCGAAAAACTGTTTTTT. Residues: CASSFTGDDGEKLFF.

This chain links TRBV15 with TRBJ2-1; TRBD1 matches 10 bases. CDR1 LNHNV and CDR2 YYDKDF come from the germline V gene (reference sequence). This CDR3 is built from 15 residues. Unmatched junction bases numbered 5, after V lost 5 bases and J lost 4 bases. CDR3 in amino acids: CATSRDRGPYNEQFF. The CDR3 DNA follows: TGTGCCACCAGCCGGGACAGGGGACCGTACAATGAGCAGTTCTTC.

This clonotype was detected only a few times. V and J are TRBV28 and TRBJ1-4; 8 bases are shared with TRBD1. CDR3 length equals 16 residues. CDR1 is MDHEN and CDR2 is SYDVKM in the germline V gene. V lost 6 bases, J lost 6 bases, and 12 bases stayed unmatched. Here the CDR3 DNA reads TGTGCCAGCAGGACACGGCTGGGACAGGTTCATGAAAAACTGTTTTTT. Translation: CASRTRLGQVHEKLFF.

The rearrangement uses TRBV6-2 or TRBV6-3 and TRBJ2-1, with no clear D. The V gene's germline CDR1 is MNHEY and CDR2 SVGEGT. The CDR3 is made up of 16 amino acids. The ends were cut back, 2 bases at V and 8 bases at J, with 19 bases in the middle. The CDR3 DNA is TGTGCCAGCAGTTACGCCCGGACCTTCGGTCCGGATGAGCAGTTCTTC. Amino acid sequence: CASSYARTFGPDEQFF.

This clonotype appeared a few times. V gene TRBV19 combines with J gene TRBJ1-5; the D is unclear. Per germline, CDR1 LNHDA and CDR2 SQIVND (reference sequence). CDR3 length: 14 residues. V shed 5 bases and J shed 2 bases, with 10 bases lying between them. The CDR3 sequence: CASSQSGGNQPQHF. As DNA, the CDR3 is TGTGCCAGTAGTCAATCGGGAGGCAATCAGCCCCAGCATTTT.

This chain connects TRBV5-1 to TRBJ1-1, with 11 positions matching TRBD1. The germline CDR1 and CDR2 sequences are SGHRS and YFSETQ. The CDR3 length is 15 residues. With V trimmed by 2 bases and J by 4 bases, 4 bases remained unmatched. The CDR3: CASSFGTGGTTEAFF. The DNA of the CDR3 is TGCGCCAGCAGCTTTGGGACAGGGGGAACCACTGAAGCTTTCTTT.

The rearrangement uses TRBV9 and TRBJ2-6, with 13 positions matching TRBD2. The CDR3 runs to 20 residues. Losses at the gene ends were 0 bases for V and 0 bases for J; bases not matched to a gene: 6. CDR1 is SGDLS, CDR2 YYNGEE, per germline. CDR3 sequence: CASSVGLGLAGSSGANVLTF. The CDR3, as DNA: TGTGCCAGCAGCGTAGGTTTGGGACTAGCGGGGAGCTCTGGGGCCAACGTCCTGACTTTC.